The 31 T cell receptor beta chains given below trace back to one sample, sequenced in a study of blood T cell repertoires in COVID-19. This table comes from immunoSEQ multiplex PCR, and its TCRdb copy is limited to in-frame clones, with some not included. The profile covers about 240,000 clones, with just under 85% appearing a single time and around 9.6% taken by the ten largest. The sequenced material came from peripheral blood. The receptors derive from a woman aged 80 or over with acute or convalescent COVID-19.

The rearrangement joins TRBV18 to TRBJ2-5; 9 bases line up with TRBD2. The V and J ends lost 2 bases and 4 bases, in that order; junction bases with no gene match: 11. CDR1 KGHSH and CDR2 LQKENI come from the germline V gene. The CDR3 runs to 17 residues. The CDR3: CASSPWGSGGPGETQYF. In DNA form, the CDR3 reads TGTGCCAGCTCACCATGGGGTAGCGGGGGCCCGGGAGAGACCCAGTACTTC.

The CDR3 loop reads CASSTRPLAAPTDTQYF. The CDR3 nucleotides are TGTGCCAGCAGCACGAGACCACTAGCGGCTCCCACAGATACGCAGTATTTT. V and J are TRBV7-6 and TRBJ2-3; 8 bases are a match to TRBD2. The germline CDR1 and CDR2 sequences are SGHVS and FNYEAQ. The CDR3 length is 17 residues. V was clipped by 5 bases and J by 2 bases; unmatched bases: 12.

The J gene is TRBJ2-7, the V gene TRBV15; D may be TRBD1 (6 bases). The V gene lost 4 bases and the J gene lost 5 bases, with 12 bases spanning the gap. There are 13 residues in the CDR3. The germline CDR1 and CDR2 sequences are LNHNV and YYDKDF (reference sequence). CDR3 amino acids: CATSTGHTHEQYF. In nucleotides, the CDR3 is TGTGCCACCAGCACGGGACACACTCACGAGCAGTACTTC.

This sequence joins TRBV3-1 (or the pseudogene TRBV3-2) and TRBJ2-3; D unresolved. The length of the CDR3 is 13 residues. The germline CDR1 and CDR2 sequences are LGHDT and YNNKEL (reference sequence). Deletions cut 1 base from V and 4 bases from J, with 6 bases between. CDR3 region: CASSQGHSDTQYF. The CDR3 coding sequence is TGTGCCAGCAGCCAAGGACACTCAGATACGCAGTATTTT.

The chain links TRBV28 to TRBJ2-2; D may be TRBD2 (5 bases). This CDR3 has 15 residues. Germline loops: CDR1 MDHEN, CDR2 SYDVKM. Trimming removed 6 bases at V and 0 bases at J, with 11 bases between. The CDR3, as DNA: TGTGCCAGCAGCAGACGCGGGCCGAACACCGGGGAGCTGTTTTTT. This encodes CASSRRGPNTGELFF. Variable domain in full (rest from reference TRBV28 and TRBJ2-2): DVKVTQSSRYLVKRTGEKVFLECVQDMDHENMFWYRQDPGLGLRLIYFSYDVKMKEKGDIPEGYSVSREKKERFSLILESASTNQTSMYLCASSRRGPNTGELFFGEGSRLTVL.

This clone was observed a handful of times. The V gene is TRBV7-2, the J gene TRBJ1-6, with TRBD1 as a possible D gene (5 bases). The CDR3 covers 15 residues. V lost 3 bases and J lost 2, with 8 bases in between. CDR1 and CDR2 (germline): SGHTA, FQGNSA. This chain's CDR3 is CASSFRTPYNSPLHF. CDR3 nucleotides: TGTGCCAGCAGCTTCCGGACACCCTATAATTCACCCCTCCACTTT.

This clone was observed a handful of times. V and J are TRBV3-1 (or the pseudogene TRBV3-2) and TRBJ2-2; TRBD1 might be the D (6 bases). The CDR3 has 15 residues. V was shortened by 5 bases and J by 4 bases, with 14 bases between the two germline ends. Germline V lookup: CDR1 LGHDT, CDR2 YNNKEL (reference sequence). The chain's CDR3 is CASSERGTSTGELFF. CDR3 coding DNA: TGTGCCAGCAGCGAAAGGGGGACATCCACCGGGGAGCTGTTTTTT.

This chain connects TRBV27 to TRBJ2-3, with 9 bases aligning to TRBD1. CDR1 is MNHEY and CDR2 is SMNVEV in the germline V gene (reference sequence). J gave up 1 base and V 0 bases, and 8 bases lay outside the gene matches. The CDR3 length is 18 residues. This CDR3 is CASSLSGRGQGGTDTQYF. The CDR3 coding sequence is TGTGCCAGCAGTTTATCAGGGAGGGGACAGGGCGGCACAGATACGCAGTATTTT.

CDR3 in DNA: TGTGCCAGCAGCCAAGATGCAGCGGGGGCCTTGAACACCGGGGAGCTGTTTTTT. The encoded protein is CASSQDAAGALNTGELFF. This chain connects TRBV4-2 to TRBJ2-2; 8 nucleotides agree with TRBD2. V was pared by 0 bases and J by 1 base, with 7 bases of the junction left unmatched. CDR1 and CDR2 from the germline V gene are LGHNA and YNFKEQ. The CDR3 spans 18 residues.

The chain joins TRBV6-6 to TRBJ1-5, with 8 bases matching TRBD1. Looked up from germline, CDR1 is MNHNY and CDR2 is SVGAGI (reference sequence). The CDR3 consists of 17 residues. Trimming at V came to 8 bases and at J to 0 bases, leaving 12 bases not matched to a gene. CDR3 amino acids: CASRLGQGANSNQPQHF. The CDR3 DNA is TGTGCCAGCCGTCTTGGGCAGGGGGCGAATAGCAATCAGCCCCAGCATTTT.

The V call is TRBV10-3, the J call TRBJ1-2; 11 bases line up with TRBD1. V dropped 5 bases and J dropped 7; count of bases not matched to a gene: 9. The CDR3 runs to 15 residues. Germline V gene sequence: CDR1 ENHRY, CDR2 SYGVKD. CDR3: CAISLGQGASGGYTF. The CDR3 DNA follows: TGTGCCATCAGTTTAGGACAGGGGGCATCGGGTGGCTACACCTTC.

In its sample, this clone was seen many times. The chain combines TRBV5-6 with TRBJ2-1; 7 nucleotides agree with TRBD1. CDR1 and CDR2 from the germline V gene are SGHDT and YYEEEE. V was pared by 4 bases and J by 4 bases, with 5 bases of the junction left unmatched. CDR3 length: 14 residues. The CDR3 protein is CASSPPDRYNEQFF. The DNA of the CDR3 is TGTGCCAGCAGCCCCCCGGACAGGTACAATGAGCAGTTCTTC.

This clone was recorded only once. This rearrangement joins TRBV4-1 to TRBJ2-5, with 13 bases identical to TRBD2. Germline assignment: CDR1 MGHRA and CDR2 YSYEKL. This CDR3 is 19 amino acids long. V lost 1 base to trimming and J lost 2 bases; unmatched junction nucleotides: 10. The CDR3 bases are TGCGCCAGCAGCCAAGCCCCCGGGACTAGCGGGATGGCACAAGAGACCCAGTACTTC. Amino acid sequence: CASSQAPGTSGMAQETQYF.

The chain links TRBV27 to TRBJ2-3; 9 bases are a match to TRBD1. The CDR3 extends over 15 amino acids. Trimming cost V 3 bases and J 5 bases; bases outside gene matches: 6. The germline gives CDR1 MNHEY, CDR2 SMNVEV (reference sequence). The CDR3 region is CASSFGQGREDTQYF. In DNA, the CDR3 is TGTGCCAGCAGTTTTGGACAGGGGCGGGAAGATACGCAGTATTTT.

This clone was seen a single time. This chain connects TRBV28 to TRBJ1-5; the D gene is possibly TRBD1 (6 bases). This CDR3 region has 15 residues. V lost 5 bases, J lost 0 bases, and 11 bases lay in between. CDR1 and CDR2 (germline): MDHEN, SYDVKM. CDR3 residues: CASSLQGGSNQPQHF. As DNA, the CDR3 is TGTGCCAGCAGTCTACAGGGTGGTAGCAATCAGCCCCAGCATTTT.

V gene TRBV7-8 combines with J gene TRBJ1-1; D gene unclear. V was cut by 3 bases and J by 2 bases, with 16 bases left in between. CDR1 is SGHVS and CDR2 is FQNEAQ in the germline V gene. The CDR3 contains 16 residues. The CDR3 nucleotides read TGTGCCAGCAGCTTTGGGCCCGCCTGGGCCAACACTGAAGCTTTCTTT. Its translation is CASSFGPAWANTEAFF. Based on the CDR3 plus reference TRBV7-8 and TRBJ1-1, the full variable domain is GAGVSQSPRYKVAKRGQDVALRCDPISGHVSLFWYQQALGQGPEFLTYFQNEAQLDKSGLPSDRFFAERPEGSVSTLKIQRTQQEDSAVYLCASSFGPAWANTEAFFGQGTRLTVV.

The chain couples TRBV7-6 to TRBJ2-7, with 7 nucleotides matching TRBD2. Germline V CDR1 and CDR2: SGHVS, FNYEAQ. The V gene end was trimmed by 4 bases and the J gene end by 0 bases; junction bases not matched to a gene: 6. CDR3 size: 15 residues. The CDR3 sequence: CASSSLPGGSYEQYF. The CDR3 DNA reads TGTGCCAGCAGCTCCCTCCCGGGAGGCTCCTACGAGCAGTACTTC. Full variable domain (missing parts from reference TRBV7-6 and TRBJ2-7): GAGVSQSPRYKVTKRGQDVALRCDPISGHVSLYWYRQALGQGPEFLTYFNYEAQQDKSGLPNDRFSAERPEGSISTLTIQRTEQRDSAMYRCASSSLPGGSYEQYFGPGTRLTVT.

DNA of the CDR3: TGTGCCAGCAGTTTGACAGGGGGGGCCTCCTACGAGCAGTACTTC. Amino acid sequence: CASSLTGGASYEQYF. V usage is TRBV6-6 and J usage is TRBJ2-7; 9 bases are a match to TRBD1. The germline CDR1 and CDR2 sequences are MNHNY and SVGAGI (reference sequence). The V gene end was trimmed by 4 bases and the J gene end by 0 bases; junction bases not matched to a gene: 4. The CDR3 covers 15 residues.

This rearrangement joins TRBV19 to TRBJ1-5, with a weak D call TRBD1 (5 bases). Germline V lookup: CDR1 LNHDA, CDR2 SQIVND (reference sequence). The CDR3 loop spans 18 amino acids. V lost 5 bases, J lost 2 bases, and 22 bases lay in between. Written as DNA, the CDR3 is TGTGCCAGTAGTCCCGGTGGAGCAGGGCCCCGGGGCAATCAGCCCCAGCATTTT. It specifies CASSPGGAGPRGNQPQHF.

J is TRBJ1-1 and V is TRBV28; 8 bases line up with TRBD1. This CDR3 has 14 amino acids. V shed 7 bases, J shed 4 bases, and the junction held 8 bases outside the gene matches. Germline CDR1 is MDHEN and CDR2 is SYDVKM. CDR3 loop: CASTRQGTSTEAFF. CDR3 DNA sequence: TGTGCCAGCACCCGACAGGGGACGAGCACTGAAGCTTTCTTT.

J is TRBJ1-1 and V is TRBV7-9; 9 bases map to TRBD1. V lost 4 bases and J lost 9; bases outside the gene matches: 15. Germline V lookup: CDR1 SEHNR, CDR2 FQNEAQ (reference sequence). This CDR3 has 16 amino acids. CDR3 loop: CASSSSSRGQGRKAFF. CDR3 nucleotides: TGTGCCAGCAGCTCCTCGTCAAGGGGACAGGGTAGGAAAGCTTTCTTT.

V and J are TRBV3-1 (or the pseudogene TRBV3-2) and TRBJ1-2; D remains unclear. CDR3 length: 13 amino acids. Germline values: CDR1 LGHDT, CDR2 YNNKEL (reference sequence). V shed 1 base and J shed 6 bases, with 9 bases lying between them. Here the CDR3 reads CASSQAPGNGYTF. In nucleotides, the CDR3 is TGTGCCAGCAGCCAAGCTCCAGGAAATGGCTACACCTTC.

J is TRBJ2-2 and V is TRBV11-3; 8 bases match TRBD2. The CDR3 is 17 amino acids. CDR1 is SGHNT and CDR2 is YENEEA in the germline V gene. The trim removed 5 bases at V and 1 base at J, leaving 9 bases unmatched. The CDR3 loop reads CASSPRASGRNTGELFF. For the CDR3, the DNA is TGTGCCAGCAGCCCCCGGGCTAGCGGGCGGAACACCGGGGAGCTGTTTTTT.

J is TRBJ2-1 and V is TRBV9, with D unclear. The germline CDR1 and CDR2 sequences are SGDLS and YYNGEE. Trimming took 3 bases from V and 0 from J, leaving 10 bases between them. The CDR3 runs to 15 residues. The DNA of the CDR3 is TGTGCCAGCAGCGCATATATGAGCTCCTACAATGAGCAGTTCTTC. It yields the protein CASSAYMSSYNEQFF. Based on the CDR3 plus reference TRBV9 and TRBJ2-1, the full variable domain is DSGVTQTPKHLITATGQRVTLRCSPRSGDLSVYWYQQSLDQGLQFLIQYYNGEERAKGNILERFSAQQFPDLHSELNLSSLELGDSALYFCASSAYMSSYNEQFFGPGTRLTVL.

This rearrangement joins TRBV6-5 to TRBJ1-3; TRBD1 matches 7 bases. The CDR3 has 15 residues. The ends lost 6 bases at V and 0 bases at J; junction bases unmatched: 5. Germline assignment: CDR1 MNHEY and CDR2 SVGAGI. CDR3 bases: TGTGCCAGCAGGGGACAGCTGAGCTCTGGAAACACCATATATTTT. It specifies CASRGQLSSGNTIYF.

This clone was recorded a few times. The rearrangement joins TRBV5-4 to TRBJ2-7; D possibly corresponds to TRBD2 (6 bases). Germline V gene data show CDR1 as SGHNT and CDR2 as YYREEE (reference sequence). The CDR3 totals 13 residues. Between the trimmed V and J ends, which lost 4 bases and 2 bases, there was a span of 10 bases. CDR3 sequence (DNA): TGTGCCAGCAGCGGGGACTCCCCCTACGAGCAGTACTTC. This codes for CASSGDSPYEQYF.

The rearrangement uses TRBV2 and TRBJ2-3; 8 positions agree with TRBD2. From germline, CDR1 is SNHLY and CDR2 FYNNEI. J was trimmed by 0 bases and V by 6 bases; bases with no gene match: 11. CDR3 size: 17 residues. CDR3 nucleotide sequence: TGTGCCAGCAGCCCCCCCTTAGCGGGACCTAGCACAGATACGCAGTATTTT. Residues: CASSPPLAGPSTDTQYF.

The table lists this clone with a count of one. The chain has TRBV20-1 and TRBJ1-5; D is possibly TRBD1 (5 bases). Germline V lookup: CDR1 DFQATT, CDR2 SNEGSKA (reference sequence). V lost 6 bases, J lost 11 bases, and 14 bases lay in between. CDR3 length: 11 amino acids. The CDR3 sequence: CSAPGQGTQHF. The DNA for the CDR3 is TGCAGTGCGCCAGGTCAGGGTACCCAGCATTTT.

This clone was seen a handful of times. This sequence joins TRBV14 and TRBJ2-5, with D tentatively TRBD1 (6 bases). This CDR3 has 15 amino acids. CDR1 and CDR2 (germline): SGHDN, FVKESK. The ends were cut back, 0 bases at V and 7 bases at J, with 15 bases in the middle. The CDR3, as DNA: TGTGCCAGCAGCCAAGATGCACAGGGAAGAGTGACCCAGTACTTC. It is translated as CASSQDAQGRVTQYF.

The V call is TRBV19, the J call TRBJ1-1; no reliable D call. The V end lost 6 bases, the J end lost 0 bases, and 11 bases lay between the germline ends. Germline CDR1 is LNHDA and CDR2 is SQIVND (reference sequence). The CDR3 is 14 residues long. The CDR3 loop is CASRFISLNTEAFF. CDR3 nucleotide sequence: TGTGCCAGTAGATTTATCAGTTTGAACACTGAAGCTTTCTTT.

This rearrangement joins TRBV9 to TRBJ1-4, with a tentative D call TRBD1 (6 bases). The germline V gene encodes CDR1 SGDLS and CDR2 YYNGEE. Trimming shortened V by 1 base and J by 0 bases, and 7 bases separated the two germline ends. The length of the CDR3 is 15 residues. This CDR3 is CASSVQGTTNEKLFF. CDR3 nucleotide sequence: TGTGCCAGCAGCGTACAGGGGACAACTAATGAAAAACTGTTTTTT. Together with reference TRBV9 and TRBJ1-4, the CDR3 gives the full variable domain: DSGVTQTPKHLITATGQRVTLRCSPRSGDLSVYWYQQSLDQGLQFLIQYYNGEERAKGNILERFSAQQFPDLHSELNLSSLELGDSALYFCASSVQGTTNEKLFFGSGTQLSVL.